This paragraph reports one TCR beta chain. The data were produced by immunoSEQ multiplex PCR, yet TCRdb's version contains in-frame clones alone and is incomplete. This sample carries about 33,000 clones, around 96% of them seen once, and the ten largest clones take roughly a quarter. The data were taken from a study of T cell clones after liver transplantation. Background on the study: Draws occurred before transplant, before withdrawal, and after complete or failed withdrawal.

The specimen comprised CD8+ T cells from blood, sampled 12 months after liver transplant. This TCR was sampled from a human patient who received a liver transplant. Some T cells could come from the graft donor.

The CDR3 DNA reads as TGTGCCATCAGTGCTCGGGGACAGGCTAGCACAGATACGCAGTATTTT. It specifies CAISARGQASTDTQYF. The genes are TRBV10-3 and TRBJ2-3; TRBD1 matches at 8 bases. CDR3 length: 16 amino acids. V lost 4 bases to trimming and J lost 0 bases; unmatched junction nucleotides: 6. CDR1 is ENHRY, CDR2 SYGVKD, per germline.